Below, one T cell receptor (beta chain) is given with its context. Data came from immunoSEQ multiplex PCR; TCRdb stores just in-frame clones and leaves some out. The sample contains around 150,000 clones, about 94% of which appear only once. Germline CDR1 reads KGHSH; CDR2 reads LQKENI. This CDR3 comprises 15 residues. The ends lost 0 bases at V and 10 bases at J; junction bases unmatched: 8. The sample belongs to a study of control samples from healthy donors and cancer patients. This TCR derives from a woman in her thirties or forties in good health. Sequencing was carried out using blood. The rearrangement uses TRBV18 and TRBJ2-1; 8 positions agree with TRBD1. The CDR3 nucleotides read TGTGCCAGCTCACCACCCCAGACAGGGGCCCTGGAGCAGTTCTTC. Translated: CASSPPQTGALEQFF.